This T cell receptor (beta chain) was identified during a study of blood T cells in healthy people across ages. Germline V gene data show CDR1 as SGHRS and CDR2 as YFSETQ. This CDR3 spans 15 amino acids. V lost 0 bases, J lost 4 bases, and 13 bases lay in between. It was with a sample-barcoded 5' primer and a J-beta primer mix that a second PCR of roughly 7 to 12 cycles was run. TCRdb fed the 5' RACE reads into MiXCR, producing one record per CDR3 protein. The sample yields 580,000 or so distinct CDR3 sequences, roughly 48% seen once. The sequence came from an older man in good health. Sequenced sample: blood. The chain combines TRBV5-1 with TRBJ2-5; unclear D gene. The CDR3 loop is CASSLGGLTGETQYF. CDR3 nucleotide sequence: TGCGCCAGCAGCTTGGGTGGTCTGACTGGAGAGACCCAGTACTTC.